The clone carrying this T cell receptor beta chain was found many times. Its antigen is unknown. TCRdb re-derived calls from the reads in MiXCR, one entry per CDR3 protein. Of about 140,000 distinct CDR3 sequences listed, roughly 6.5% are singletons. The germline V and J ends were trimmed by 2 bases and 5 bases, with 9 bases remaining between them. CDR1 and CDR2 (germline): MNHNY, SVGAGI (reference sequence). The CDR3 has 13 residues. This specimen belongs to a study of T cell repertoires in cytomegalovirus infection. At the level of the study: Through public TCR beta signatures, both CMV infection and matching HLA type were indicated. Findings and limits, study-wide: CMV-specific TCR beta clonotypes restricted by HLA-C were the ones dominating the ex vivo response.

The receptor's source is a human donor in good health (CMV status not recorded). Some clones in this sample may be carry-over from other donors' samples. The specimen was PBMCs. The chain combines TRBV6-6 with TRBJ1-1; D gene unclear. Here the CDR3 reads CASSYVTETEAFF. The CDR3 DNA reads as TGTGCCAGCAGTTACGTGACGGAGACTGAAGCTTTCTTT.